The sample holds one count of the clone carrying this T cell receptor beta chain. The record originates from a study of control samples from healthy donors and cancer patients. Some clones are missing from TCRdb's copy, which holds only in-frame ones; the method was immunoSEQ multiplex PCR. The data contain 45,000 or so clones, 80% to 90% of them singletons. This CDR3 region has 13 residues. With 0 bases removed from V and 10 bases from J, the gap between germline ends came to 11 bases. Germline loops: CDR1 SGHNT, CDR2 YYREEE (reference sequence). The chain couples TRBV5-4 to TRBJ2-1; D is perhaps TRBD1 (5 bases). The receptor's source is a woman aged 60-75 years with lung cancer. The sample consisted of PBMCs. CDR3 coding DNA: TGTGCCAGCAGCTTGGACCAGCCAGGGGAGCAGTTCTTC. Residues: CASSLDQPGEQFF.